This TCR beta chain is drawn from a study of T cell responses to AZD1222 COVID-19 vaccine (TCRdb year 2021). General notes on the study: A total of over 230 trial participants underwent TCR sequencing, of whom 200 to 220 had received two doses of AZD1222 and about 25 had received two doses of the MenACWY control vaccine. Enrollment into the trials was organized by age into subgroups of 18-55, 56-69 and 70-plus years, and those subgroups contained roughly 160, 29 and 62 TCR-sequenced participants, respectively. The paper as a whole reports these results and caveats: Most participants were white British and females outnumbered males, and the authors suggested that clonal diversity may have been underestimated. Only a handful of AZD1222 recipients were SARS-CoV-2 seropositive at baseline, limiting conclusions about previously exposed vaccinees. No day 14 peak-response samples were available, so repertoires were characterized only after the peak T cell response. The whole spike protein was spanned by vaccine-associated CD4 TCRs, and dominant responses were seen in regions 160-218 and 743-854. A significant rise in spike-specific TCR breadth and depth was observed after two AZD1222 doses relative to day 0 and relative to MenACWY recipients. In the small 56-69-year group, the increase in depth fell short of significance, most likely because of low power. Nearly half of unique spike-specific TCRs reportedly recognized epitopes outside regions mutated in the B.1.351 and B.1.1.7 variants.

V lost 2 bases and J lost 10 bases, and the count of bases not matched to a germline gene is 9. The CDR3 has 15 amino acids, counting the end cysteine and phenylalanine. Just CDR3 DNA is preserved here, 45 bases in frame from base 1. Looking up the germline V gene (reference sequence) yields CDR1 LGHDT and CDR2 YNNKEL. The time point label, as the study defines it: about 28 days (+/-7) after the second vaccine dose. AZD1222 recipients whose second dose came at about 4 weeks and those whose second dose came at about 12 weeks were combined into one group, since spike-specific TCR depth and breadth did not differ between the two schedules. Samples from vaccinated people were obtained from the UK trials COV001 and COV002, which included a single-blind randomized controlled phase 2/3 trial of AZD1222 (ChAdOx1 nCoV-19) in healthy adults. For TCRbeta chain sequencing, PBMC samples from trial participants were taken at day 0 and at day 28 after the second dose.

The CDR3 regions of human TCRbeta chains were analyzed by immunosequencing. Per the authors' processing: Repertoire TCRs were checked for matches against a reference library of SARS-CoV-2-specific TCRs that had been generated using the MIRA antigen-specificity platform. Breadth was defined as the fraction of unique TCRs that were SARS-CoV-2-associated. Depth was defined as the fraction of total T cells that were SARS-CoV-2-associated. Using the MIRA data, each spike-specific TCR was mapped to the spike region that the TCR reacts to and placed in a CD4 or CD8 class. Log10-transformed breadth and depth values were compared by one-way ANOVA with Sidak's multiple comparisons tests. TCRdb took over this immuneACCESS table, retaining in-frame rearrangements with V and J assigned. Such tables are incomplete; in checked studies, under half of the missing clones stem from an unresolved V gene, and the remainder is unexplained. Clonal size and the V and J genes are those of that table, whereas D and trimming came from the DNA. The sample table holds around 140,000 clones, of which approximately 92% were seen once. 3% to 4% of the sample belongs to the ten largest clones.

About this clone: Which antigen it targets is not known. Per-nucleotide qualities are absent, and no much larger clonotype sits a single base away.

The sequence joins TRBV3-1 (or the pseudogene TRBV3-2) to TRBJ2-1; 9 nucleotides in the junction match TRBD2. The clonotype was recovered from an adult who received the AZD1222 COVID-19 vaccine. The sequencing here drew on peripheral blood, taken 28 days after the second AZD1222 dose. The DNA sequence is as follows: TGTGCCAGCAGCCAATCTAGCGGGAAAATCGGCGAGCAGTTCTTC. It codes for CASSQSSGKIGEQFF.